This T cell receptor (beta chain) was identified during a study of blood T cell repertoires in COVID-19. Germline V gives CDR1 LNHDA, CDR2 SQIVND (reference sequence). Trimming shortened V by 3 bases and J by 0 bases, and 15 bases separated the two germline ends. The length of the CDR3 is 17 residues. Sequencing used immunoSEQ multiplex PCR; TCRdb keeps in-frame clones, though not all of them. The table records some 77,000 clones, roughly 83% of them present only once. The source of this sequence is a man aged 70-80 years with acute or convalescent COVID-19. The sample was peripheral blood. The chain joins TRBV19 to TRBJ1-5, with TRBD1 as a possible D gene (6 bases). CDR3 sequence reads: CASSIWGGTNSNQPQHF. CDR3 bases: TGTGCCAGTAGTATCTGGGGGGGGACAAATAGCAATCAGCCCCAGCATTTT.